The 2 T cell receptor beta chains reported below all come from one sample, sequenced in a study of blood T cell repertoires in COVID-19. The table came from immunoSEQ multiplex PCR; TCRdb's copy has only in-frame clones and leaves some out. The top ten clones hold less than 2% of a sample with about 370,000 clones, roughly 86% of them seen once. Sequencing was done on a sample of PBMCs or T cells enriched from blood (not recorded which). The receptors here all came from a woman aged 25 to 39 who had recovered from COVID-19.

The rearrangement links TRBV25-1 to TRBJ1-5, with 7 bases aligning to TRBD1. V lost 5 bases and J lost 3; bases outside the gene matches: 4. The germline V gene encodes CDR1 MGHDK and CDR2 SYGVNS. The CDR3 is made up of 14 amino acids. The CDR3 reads CASSQTGFNQPQHF. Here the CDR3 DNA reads TGTGCCAGCAGTCAGACAGGGTTCAATCAGCCCCAGCATTTT.

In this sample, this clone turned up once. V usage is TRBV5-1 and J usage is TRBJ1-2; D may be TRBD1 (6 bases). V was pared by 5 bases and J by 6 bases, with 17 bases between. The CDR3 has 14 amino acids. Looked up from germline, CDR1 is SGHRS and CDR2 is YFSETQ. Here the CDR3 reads CASSPTGYEHGYTF. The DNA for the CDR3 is TGCGCCAGCAGTCCTACAGGGTATGAACATGGCTACACCTTC.